This TCR beta chain is drawn from a study of long-term antiretroviral therapy in people with HIV. It was version v3.0 of the immunoSEQ assay that was run at survey level. Libraries were prepared by immunoSEQ multiplex PCR; TCRdb keeps only in-frame clonotypes and omits some of them. Found here are about 48,000 clones, around 80% of them singletons; the top ten hold roughly 3%. The V end was cut by 3 bases, the J end by 5 bases, with 13 bases between. Germline CDR1 reads SEHNR; CDR2 reads FQNEAQ (reference sequence). The CDR3 is made up of 14 amino acids. Sample: unsorted PBMCs, taken 0.8 years after starting antiretroviral therapy. The chain carries TRBV7-9 and TRBJ1-2, with D perhaps matching TRBD1 (5 bases). The TCR comes from a woman aged 18-29 years with HIV. The CDR3: CASSFLQGSYGYTF. The DNA of the CDR3 is TGTGCCAGCAGCTTCCTCCAGGGATCATATGGCTACACCTTC.